One sample yielded the 32 T cell receptor beta chains listed below, sequenced in a study of T cell responses to AZD1222 COVID-19 vaccine (dated by TCRdb to the early 2020s). What this sample's time point label stands for: baseline before first vaccination. Library creation used the immunoSEQ multiplex PCR assay. The table was pulled from immuneACCESS by TCRdb, which kept in-frame rearrangements only. Such tables lose some clones; where checked, under half of the loss comes from unresolved V genes, and the rest has no known cause. The sample records under 70,000 clones, about 85% of which are singletons. The top ten clonotypes cover about 20% of the sample. Sequences were derived from peripheral blood, sampled on day 0 of AZD1222 vaccination. Source of these receptors: an adult in good health.

This clone was counted between two and nine times. The chain has TRBV27 and TRBJ2-1; D gene ambiguous. Per germline, CDR1 MNHEY and CDR2 SMNVEV (reference sequence). There are 17 residues in the CDR3. V gave up 5 bases and J gave up 0 bases, with 17 bases separating them. DNA for the CDR3: TGTGCCAGCAGTCCCCCAGCTAAAACCCCCTCCTACAATGAGCAGTTCTTC. It is translated as CASSPPAKTPSYNEQFF.

The CDR3 loop is CARRLAGGTGEQFF. The CDR3 coding sequence is TGTGCCAGACGGCTGGCAGGGGGCACGGGTGAGCAGTTCTTC. This chain joins TRBV21-1 and TRBJ2-1; the DNA was not compared with TRBD1, the D call given in the table. TRBV21-1 is reported as a pseudogene. This CDR3 spans 14 amino acids.

The table lists this clone with a few counts. The V gene is TRBV7-2, the J gene TRBJ1-2; D perhaps matches TRBD1 (6 bases). Per germline, CDR1 SGHTA and CDR2 FQGNSA. The CDR3 totals 14 residues. Deletions cut 0 bases from V and 4 bases from J, with 9 bases between. This CDR3 is CASSLAQGSYGYTF. The CDR3 region has the DNA TGTGCCAGCAGCTTAGCGCAGGGGTCCTATGGCTACACCTTC.

The rearrangement uses TRBV7-9 and TRBJ2-3, with 14 bases that match TRBD2. Germline V CDR1 and CDR2: SEHNR, FQNEAQ (reference sequence). This CDR3 contains 19 residues. Trimming took 3 bases from V and 3 from J; bases not matched to a gene: 11. CDR3 in DNA: TGTGCCAGCAGCTTCATCCAGACTAGCGGGAGGGCCCTGACAGATACGCAGTATTTT. This translates into CASSFIQTSGRALTDTQYF.

The chain employs TRBV24-1 and TRBJ2-7; TRBD1 matches at 7 bases. Germline V lookup: CDR1 KGHDR, CDR2 SFDVKD. With 7 bases clipped from V and 4 bases from J, the junction kept 6 bases outside the gene matches. The CDR3 length is 13 residues. The CDR3 sequence: CATSAGTEYEQYF. The CDR3, as DNA: TGTGCCACCAGCGCCGGGACAGAGTACGAGCAGTACTTC.

The chain combines TRBV6-5 with TRBJ2-4; perhaps TRBD2 as D (5 bases). CDR1 is MNHEY and CDR2 is SVGAGI in the germline V gene. The CDR3 covers 13 residues. Trimming took off 2 bases at V and 8 bases at J, with 10 bases between the two ends. The CDR3 region has the DNA TGTGCCAGCAGTTACGTCCCCGGGGACATTCAGTACTTC. This translates into CASSYVPGDIQYF.

Here the CDR3 reads CASTKGEGLGYTF. DNA of the CDR3: TGTGCCAGTACCAAGGGAGAGGGGCTTGGCTACACCTTC. The rearrangement uses TRBV28 and TRBJ1-2; possible D gene TRBD1, 5 bases. CDR3 length equals 13 residues. Between the trimmed V and J ends, which lost 9 bases and 7 bases, there was a span of 18 bases. The germline gives CDR1 MDHEN, CDR2 SYDVKM.

The chain couples TRBV6-4 to TRBJ2-1; D is unclear. Trimming cost V 0 bases and J 5 bases, with 5 bases left between them. The germline V gene encodes CDR1 MRHNA and CDR2 SNTAGT. The CDR3 consists of 13 residues. DNA for the CDR3: TGTGCCAGCAGTGACTCGGGCAACAATGAGCAGTTCTTC. Its protein product is CASSDSGNNEQFF.

The genes are TRBV5-1 and TRBJ2-5; TRBD2 agrees at 11 bases. The germline V gene encodes CDR1 SGHRS and CDR2 YFSETQ. V was pared by 4 bases and J by 2 bases, with 7 bases of the junction left unmatched. CDR3 length equals 16 residues. The CDR3 spells CASSIHLAGGQETQYF. DNA of the CDR3: TGCGCCAGCAGCATACACCTAGCGGGGGGACAAGAGACCCAGTACTTC. The whole variable domain, filled in from reference TRBV5-1 and TRBJ2-5, reads KAGVTQTPRYLIKTRGQQVTLSCSPISGHRSVSWYQQTPGQGLQFLFEYFSETQRNKGNFPGRFSGRQFSNSRSEMNVSTLELGDSALYLCASSIHLAGGQETQYFGPGTRLLVL.

V gene TRBV11-1 combines with J gene TRBJ1-1; perhaps TRBD1 as D (5 bases). This CDR3 has 13 amino acids. Germline V CDR1 and CDR2: SGHAT, FQDESV (reference sequence). Between the trimmed V and J ends, which lost 4 bases and 3 bases, there was a span of 9 bases. The CDR3 nucleotides read TGTGCCAGCAGCTCCCAGGGCCACACTGAAGCTTTCTTT. It encodes CASSSQGHTEAFF.

The V and J genes are TRBV7-2 and TRBJ2-1; D remains ambiguous. CDR3 length equals 13 residues. Trimming removed 5 bases from V and 6 bases from J, with 11 bases in between. The germline CDR1 and CDR2 sequences are SGHTA and FQGNSA. The CDR3 DNA reads TGTGCCAGCAGCCCCCGCCGTCTCAATGAGCAGTTCTTC. Protein product: CASSPRRLNEQFF.

V gene TRBV6-6 combines with J gene TRBJ2-7; D uncertain. The CDR3 sequence is 14 residues long. Germline CDR1 is MNHNY and CDR2 is SVGAGI (reference sequence). Trimming pared 0 bases from V and 7 bases from J, leaving 13 bases between. This CDR3 is CASSYSAPFGEQYF. CDR3 bases: TGTGCCAGCAGTTACTCGGCCCCCTTTGGAGAGCAGTACTTC.

The chain employs TRBV4-1 and TRBJ1-5; possible D gene TRBD1, 5 bases. CDR1 is MGHRA and CDR2 is YSYEKL in the germline V gene. This CDR3 spans 15 amino acids. V was clipped by 0 bases and J by 4 bases, with 10 bases between them. The CDR3 reads CASSQDLRGNQPQHF. The CDR3 region has the DNA TGCGCCAGCAGCCAAGATCTTAGGGGAAATCAGCCCCAGCATTTT.

V is TRBV24-1 and J is TRBJ2-5; 7 nucleotides line up with TRBD2. Trimming took 4 bases from V and 5 from J; bases not matched to a gene: 12. Germline CDR1 reads KGHDR; CDR2 reads SFDVKD. The length of the CDR3 is 16 residues. This CDR3 reads CATSDPVGGGRETQYF. CDR3 DNA sequence: TGTGCCACCAGTGACCCCGTTGGGGGAGGGAGGGAGACCCAGTACTTC.

This clone showed up just a few times. The chain joins TRBV19 to TRBJ1-5; perhaps TRBD1 as D (5 bases). The CDR3 is 12 amino acids. V dropped 7 bases and J dropped 6 bases, with 10 bases sitting between them. From germline, CDR1 is LNHDA and CDR2 SQIVND (reference sequence). CDR3 amino acids: CASTSGGQPQHF. As DNA, the CDR3 is TGTGCCAGTACTTCTGGGGGTCAGCCCCAGCATTTT. The full variable domain, its missing parts supplied by reference TRBV19 and TRBJ1-5, is DGGITQSPKYLFRKEGQNVTLSCEQNLNHDAMYWYRQDPGQGLRLIYYSQIVNDFQKGDIAEGYSVSREKKESFPLTVTSAQKNPTAFYLCASTSGGQPQHFGDGTRLSIL.

This clone appeared a few times. This sequence joins TRBV7-8 and TRBJ1-3; TRBD1 agrees at 7 bases. Germline-derived CDR1 and CDR2 are SGHVS and FQNEAQ. The CDR3 runs 18 residues. The V segment lost 5 bases and the J segment 0 bases; nucleotides outside the gene matches: 13. In nucleotides, the CDR3 is TGTGCCAGCAGCCCCGGACAGGCCCTTACTTCCTCTGGAAACACCATATATTTT. Its protein is CASSPGQALTSSGNTIYF.

This chain uses TRBV4-1 with TRBJ2-1; TRBD2 agrees at 8 bases. V shed 4 bases and J 8 bases; nucleotides not matched to a gene: 10. In germline, CDR1 is MGHRA, CDR2 YSYEKL. This CDR3 is 15 amino acids long. The CDR3 region has the DNA TGCGCCAGCAGCCTCGAGGGGCGGGAGGCCGATGAGCAGTTCTTC. Amino acids: CASSLEGREADEQFF.

The V call is TRBV4-1, the J call TRBJ1-1, with D perhaps matching TRBD1 (6 bases). The V and J ends lost 0 bases and 0 bases respectively, with 20 bases between them. The CDR3 extends over 19 amino acids. Germline V gene lookup returns CDR1 MGHRA and CDR2 YSYEKL. Written as DNA, the CDR3 is TGCGCCAGCAGCCAAGAGAGGTCAGAGACAGGACCCATGAACACTGAAGCTTTCTTT. Its translation: CASSQERSETGPMNTEAFF.

The V call is TRBV27, the J call TRBJ1-5; D not resolved. CDR3 length: 16 residues. The V gene lost 6 bases and the J gene lost 6 bases, with 21 bases spanning the gap. The germline V gene has CDR1 MNHEY and CDR2 SMNVEV (reference sequence). In DNA form, the CDR3 reads TGTGCCAGCAGACGAAACCGGGCCGAGAGTAGTCAGCCCCAGCATTTT. It codes for CASRRNRAESSQPQHF.

The CDR3 spells CSVEFPQGHNEQYF. The CDR3 DNA is TGCAGCGTTGAATTCCCCCAGGGACATAACGAGCAGTACTTC. The J gene is TRBJ2-7, the V gene TRBV29-1; tentative D call: TRBD1 (6 bases). CDR3 size: 14 residues. CDR1 is SQVTM, CDR2 ANQGSEA, per germline. Trimming took 2 bases from V and 5 from J, leaving 16 bases between them.

This chain joins TRBV12-3 or TRBV12-4 and TRBJ2-7; tentative D call: TRBD1 (5 bases). CDR3 size: 13 residues. Trimming took off 3 bases at V and 1 base at J, with 7 bases between the two ends. For the CDR3, the DNA is TGTGCCAGCAGTTTCAGGGCGTCCTACGAGCAGTACTTC. Its protein product is CASSFRASYEQYF.

This clone has a single count. The CDR3 protein is CASSLSLIDEQFF. The CDR3 DNA follows: TGTGCCAGCAGCTTGAGTTTGATCGATGAGCAGTTCTTC. The V and J genes are TRBV7-3 and TRBJ2-1; D gene uncertain. Trimming stripped 3 bases from V and 8 bases from J, with 11 bases between. Germline V gene lookup returns CDR1 SGHTA and CDR2 FQGTGA. The CDR3 runs 13 residues.

J is TRBJ1-5 and V is TRBV28; perhaps TRBD1 as D (6 bases). CDR3 size: 16 residues. CDR1 is MDHEN and CDR2 is SYDVKM in the germline V gene. Trimming left V 7 bases short and J 0 bases short, with 16 bases between. CDR3: CASIVRGTSSNQPQHF. The CDR3 DNA follows: TGTGCCAGCATCGTAAGGGGGACCTCTAGCAATCAGCCCCAGCATTTT.

This chain joins TRBV11-2 and TRBJ2-5; TRBD1 aligns across 7 bases. This CDR3 contains 13 residues. Looked up from germline, CDR1 is SGHAT and CDR2 is FQNNGV. V shed 4 bases, J shed 4 bases, and the junction held 3 bases outside the gene matches. CDR3 sequence: CASSWDSRETQYF. The CDR3 nucleotides are TGTGCCAGCAGCTGGGACAGCAGAGAGACCCAGTACTTC.

The rearrangement links TRBV28 to TRBJ2-6; 7 nucleotides agree with TRBD1. Germline V gene data show CDR1 as MDHEN and CDR2 as SYDVKM. Trimming removed 6 bases from V and 0 bases from J; junction bases left unmatched: 2. The length of the CDR3 is 15 residues. In DNA form, the CDR3 reads TGTGCCAGCAGCAACAGGGGCTCTGGGGCCAACGTCCTGACTTTC. Its translation is CASSNRGSGANVLTF.

There are a few counts of this clone. This chain uses TRBV7-9 with TRBJ1-3; TRBD1 matches at 8 bases. The CDR3 is made up of 18 amino acids. V trimming: 7 bases; J trimming: 1 base; junction bases outside the gene matches: 15. Germline CDR1 is SEHNR and CDR2 is FQNEAQ (reference sequence). CDR3 sequence (DNA): TGTGCCAGCACCTATCTTGGGGGGGACAGGTCGTCTGGAAACACCATATATTTT. Protein product: CASTYLGGDRSSGNTIYF.

This chain uses TRBV2 with TRBJ2-7; the match to TRBD1 covers 9 bases. Unmatched junction bases numbered 8, after V lost 6 bases and J lost 5 bases. Per germline, CDR1 SNHLY and CDR2 FYNNEI. CDR3 length: 14 amino acids. The CDR3 bases are TGTGCCAGCAGGACCACAGGGGGCCGGGACGAGCAGTACTTC. Amino acids: CASRTTGGRDEQYF.

Here the CDR3 DNA reads TGTGCCACCAAACTCGACCCACTAACCCTCACAGATACGCAGTATTTT. Translation: CATKLDPLTLTDTQYF. V gene TRBV15 combines with J gene TRBJ2-3; D is unclear. Germline values: CDR1 LNHNV, CDR2 YYDKDF (reference sequence). V was pared by 7 bases and J by 2 bases, with 19 bases between. The CDR3 has 16 residues.

The genes are TRBV28 and TRBJ1-4; D is uncertain. Germline CDR1 MDHEN, CDR2 SYDVKM. Trimming removed 5 bases at V and 8 bases at J, with 18 bases between. This CDR3 is built from 15 residues. CDR3 coding DNA: TGTGCCAGCAGTGCCCCTCTTGGCAGGATCGAAAAACTGTTTTTT. Encoded protein: CASSAPLGRIEKLFF.

The chain employs TRBV4-3 and TRBJ2-7, with 7 positions matching TRBD1. V was clipped by 0 bases and J by 5 bases; unmatched bases: 4. Germline V gives CDR1 LGHNA, CDR2 YSLEER. The CDR3 spans 14 residues. The CDR3 coding sequence is TGCGCCAGCAGCCAAGATCTTCAGGGGGACGAGCAGTACTTC. It codes for CASSQDLQGDEQYF.

Worth noting for this clone: Other DNA sequences of this sample code for an identical CDR3. The chain uses TRBV19 and TRBJ1-5, with D hard to call. The ends were cut back, 5 bases at V and 4 bases at J, with 6 bases in the middle. The germline V gene has CDR1 LNHDA and CDR2 SQIVND (reference sequence). This CDR3 has 12 residues. CDR3 sequence: CASSLQNQPQHF. In DNA form, the CDR3 reads TGTGCCAGTAGTCTTCAAAATCAGCCCCAGCATTTT.

This chain joins TRBV5-4 and TRBJ2-1; D might be TRBD1 (6 bases). V was trimmed by 4 bases and J by 2 bases, leaving 16 bases between them. This CDR3 is built from 16 residues. The V gene's germline CDR1 is SGHNT and CDR2 YYREEE (reference sequence). This chain's CDR3 is CASSPEGEHTYNEQFF. The CDR3 nucleotides read TGTGCCAGCAGCCCCGAGGGGGAACACACCTACAATGAGCAGTTCTTC.